What follows are 29 T cell receptor beta chains derived from one specimen sequenced in a study of blood T cell repertoires in COVID-19. Sequencing used immunoSEQ multiplex PCR; TCRdb keeps in-frame clones, though not all of them. The sample includes fewer than 700,000 clones, roughly nine tenths of them seen just once. Sequencing was performed on peripheral blood. Every receptor here comes from a woman between 50 and 59 years old with COVID-19, enrolled during active disease.

This chain connects TRBV19 to TRBJ1-1; D is ambiguous. The CDR3 is 14 amino acids. The germline gives CDR1 LNHDA, CDR2 SQIVND (reference sequence). Trimming took 7 bases from V and 4 from J, leaving 16 bases between them. The CDR3 sequence: CASTRDKVGTEAFF. CDR3 bases: TGTGCCAGTACCCGCGACAAAGTCGGCACTGAAGCTTTCTTT.

The chain has TRBV6-1 and TRBJ2-3; possibly TRBD2 for D (5 bases). Germline assignment: CDR1 MNHNS and CDR2 SASEGT. V gave up 3 bases and J gave up 1 base, with 8 bases separating them. CDR3 length: 14 residues. CDR3 coding DNA: TGTGCCAGCAGTGACACCGGGGGCACAGATACGCAGTATTTT. Translating gives CASSDTGGTDTQYF.

This chain uses TRBV19 with TRBJ1-2, with 8 nucleotides matching TRBD1. In germline, CDR1 is LNHDA, CDR2 SQIVND (reference sequence). The CDR3 covers 18 residues. V was clipped by 3 bases and J by 3 bases; unmatched bases: 15. The CDR3, as DNA: TGTGCCAGTAGTATTGGGCCCGGCAGGGGGCAAAGGGACTATGGCTACACCTTC. Protein product: CASSIGPGRGQRDYGYTF.

The chain employs TRBV18 and TRBJ2-1, with 9 bases aligning to TRBD1. The V segment lost 4 bases and the J segment 5 bases; nucleotides outside the gene matches: 6. Germline CDR1 reads KGHSH; CDR2 reads LQKENI. This CDR3 has 15 amino acids. The CDR3 DNA is TGTGCCAGCTCACTCAGCGGGACAGGGAACAATGAGCAGTTCTTC. Protein sequence: CASSLSGTGNNEQFF.

This chain connects TRBV9 to TRBJ1-1; D gene ambiguous. CDR1 is SGDLS, CDR2 YYNGEE, per germline. This CDR3 comprises 12 residues. V was clipped by 3 bases and J by 4 bases, with 7 bases between them. The CDR3 DNA is TGTGCCAGCAGCGCCTCGGGCACTGAAGCTTTCTTT. Translating it yields CASSASGTEAFF.

This clone was seen just once. Here the CDR3 DNA reads TGCGCCAGCAGCTTGTTCATCGGGGGGCCGGCAACTAATGAAAAACTGTTTTTT. Protein sequence: CASSLFIGGPATNEKLFF. The chain has TRBV5-1 and TRBJ1-4; D is perhaps TRBD1 (6 bases). V lost 1 base and J lost 0, with 16 bases in between. The CDR3 is 18 residues long. Per the germline V gene, CDR1 is SGHRS and CDR2 is YFSETQ.

The rearrangement uses TRBV2 and TRBJ2-7; no reliable D call. This CDR3 has 13 amino acids. V lost 4 bases and J 5 bases, leaving 12 bases between the germline ends. Looked up from germline, CDR1 is SNHLY and CDR2 is FYNNEI. The CDR3 coding sequence is TGTGCCAGCAGTGTTTGGTCCCGGGACGAGCAGTACTTC. As protein: CASSVWSRDEQYF.

V and J are TRBV19 and TRBJ2-3; 11 nucleotides match TRBD1. Trimming at V came to 6 bases and at J to 7 bases, leaving 9 bases not matched to a gene. This CDR3 comprises 15 residues. The germline V gene has CDR1 LNHDA and CDR2 SQIVND (reference sequence). CDR3 region: CASSPWGQGEYTQYF. The CDR3 DNA follows: TGTGCCAGTAGCCCTTGGGGACAGGGGGAGTATACGCAGTATTTT.

The J gene is TRBJ1-1, the V gene TRBV3-1 (or the pseudogene TRBV3-2), with 8 bases identical to TRBD1. After removal of 6 bases from V and 6 bases from J, the junction contained 12 bases not matched to a gene. Germline values: CDR1 LGHDT, CDR2 YNNKEL (reference sequence). The CDR3 has 15 residues. The CDR3 bases are TGTGCCAGCAGGCCCGGGACAGGTCTTACTGCTGAAGCTTTCTTT. Residues: CASRPGTGLTAEAFF.

The chain employs TRBV7-2 and TRBJ2-1; 7 positions match TRBD2. J was trimmed by 7 bases and V by 1 base; bases with no gene match: 4. The CDR3 is made up of 14 amino acids. Germline CDR1 and CDR2: SGHTA and FQGNSA. The CDR3 region has the DNA TGTGCCAGCAGCTTAGTGGGACTAAAAAATGAGCAGTTCTTC. Protein: CASSLVGLKNEQFF.

This sequence joins TRBV11-3 and TRBJ2-1; TRBD2 aligns across 15 bases. The CDR3 runs 16 residues. The J segment lost 10 bases and the V segment lost 4 bases, leaving 8 bases of the junction unmatched. The germline gives CDR1 SGHNT, CDR2 YENEEA. This chain's CDR3 is CASSSRTSGGAEEQFF. The CDR3 coding sequence is TGTGCCAGCAGCTCCCGGACTAGCGGGGGGGCAGAGGAGCAGTTCTTC.

This clone was picked up a small number of times. J is TRBJ2-2 and V is TRBV11-3; 10 nucleotides line up with TRBD1. The CDR3 runs to 20 residues. The V gene's germline CDR1 is SGHNT and CDR2 YENEEA. The V segment lost 2 bases and the J segment 7 bases; nucleotides outside the gene matches: 19. The CDR3 spells CASSLPRDRGLRWDHGELFF. Here the CDR3 DNA reads TGTGCCAGCAGCTTACCCCGGGACAGGGGCCTTCGGTGGGATCACGGGGAGCTGTTTTTT.

This chain connects TRBV30 to TRBJ1-6; a possible D gene is TRBD1 (5 bases). V lost 2 bases and J lost 11, with 13 bases in between. Germline V gene data show CDR1 as GTSNPN and CDR2 as SVGIG (reference sequence). There are 13 residues in the CDR3. The CDR3 DNA reads as TGTGCCTGGAGTCAACAGGTTGCTACACCCCTCCACTTT. Translating it yields CAWSQQVATPLHF.

The gene calls are TRBV7-3 and TRBJ2-3, with 8 bases that match TRBD2. This CDR3 is built from 15 residues. Trimming cost V 5 bases and J 1 base; bases outside gene matches: 5. CDR1 and CDR2 (germline): SGHTA, FQGTGA. CDR3 sequence reads: CASSPGGGRTDTQYF. The CDR3 nucleotides are TGTGCCAGCAGCCCCGGGGGGGGGCGCACAGATACGCAGTATTTT.

The rearrangement links TRBV3-1 (or the pseudogene TRBV3-2) to TRBJ1-6; D gene uncertain. Trimming left V 0 bases short and J 7 bases short, with 7 bases between. The V gene's germline CDR1 is LGHDT and CDR2 YNNKEL (reference sequence). The CDR3 has 14 amino acids. In DNA, the CDR3 is TGTGCCAGCAGCCAAGATAGAAGAAATTCACCCCTCCACTTT. Its translation: CASSQDRRNSPLHF.

This clone was found once. The chain is built from TRBV5-4 and TRBJ1-1; 7 bases agree with TRBD1. Germline-derived CDR1 and CDR2 are SGHNT and YYREEE (reference sequence). V shed 4 bases and J 10 bases; nucleotides not matched to a gene: 28. This CDR3 has 19 residues. The chain's CDR3 is CASSPIPNLTGVGMGGAFF. The CDR3, as DNA: TGTGCCAGCAGCCCTATACCGAATTTAACAGGGGTAGGAATGGGGGGAGCTTTCTTT.

This rearrangement joins TRBV19 to TRBJ2-3; D perhaps matches TRBD2 (6 bases). The CDR3 covers 16 residues. Per germline, CDR1 LNHDA and CDR2 SQIVND (reference sequence). V lost 5 bases to trimming and J lost 5 bases, with 20 bases between them. The CDR3 nucleotides read TGTGCCAGTAGTCCATCGACCCCGCCCGGGGGAGATACGCAGTATTTT. Its translation is CASSPSTPPGGDTQYF. Full variable domain (rest looked up from reference TRBV19 and TRBJ2-3): DGGITQSPKYLFRKEGQNVTLSCEQNLNHDAMYWYRQDPGQGLRLIYYSQIVNDFQKGDIAEGYSVSREKKESFPLTVTSAQKNPTAFYLCASSPSTPPGGDTQYFGPGTRLTVL.

This chain uses TRBV5-4 with TRBJ1-2, with 8 bases identical to TRBD1. V was clipped by 0 bases and J by 7 bases; unmatched bases: 5. Germline CDR1 SGHNT, CDR2 YYREEE (reference sequence). The CDR3 extends over 14 amino acids. As DNA, the CDR3 is TGTGCCAGCAGCTTGGGGGGACAGGATACTGGCTACACCTTC. As protein: CASSLGGQDTGYTF.

As for this clone: Other DNA sequences from this sample encode an identical CDR3 as well. The V and J genes are TRBV7-9 and TRBJ2-3; maybe TRBD2 (6 bases). The V gene's germline CDR1 is SEHNR and CDR2 FQNEAQ (reference sequence). The CDR3 has 14 amino acids. V was clipped by 3 bases and J by 4 bases, with 11 bases between them. The CDR3 region is CASSLGRGSDTQYF. DNA for the CDR3: TGTGCCAGCAGCTTGGGGCGGGGCTCAGATACGCAGTATTTT.

V gene TRBV30 combines with J gene TRBJ1-6, with 10 bases aligning to TRBD1. CDR1 is GTSNPN, CDR2 SVGIG, per germline (reference sequence). The CDR3 length is 14 residues. Losses at the gene ends were 2 bases for V and 10 bases for J; bases not matched to a gene: 5. CDR3 sequence (DNA): TGTGCCTGGAGTCAAGGGACAGGGGCATCACCCCTCCACTTT. Translated: CAWSQGTGASPLHF.

V usage is TRBV5-1 and J usage is TRBJ2-3; weak D call: TRBD1 (5 bases). This CDR3 contains 13 residues. Germline V lookup: CDR1 SGHRS, CDR2 YFSETQ. V was trimmed by 6 bases and J by 2 bases, leaving 10 bases between them. CDR3 bases: TGCGCCAGCACCCCAGGGTCCACAGATACGCAGTATTTT. The encoded protein is CASTPGSTDTQYF.

The chain couples TRBV1 to TRBJ1-5; the table's D call, TRBD1, has no DNA check behind it. TRBV1 is a documented pseudogene. The length of the CDR3 is 16 residues. The CDR3 loop is CTSSQDYRRGNQPQHF. The CDR3, as DNA: TGCACCAGCAGCCAAGATTACCGAAGGGGGAATCAGCCCCAGCATTTT.

This chain uses TRBV7-3 with TRBJ2-2; the match to TRBD2 covers 8 bases. The CDR3 has 15 residues. With 5 bases clipped from V and 4 bases from J, the junction kept 6 bases outside the gene matches. CDR1 and CDR2 (germline): SGHTA, FQGTGA. Written as DNA, the CDR3 is TGTGCCAGCAGCCGCGGGGGGCGGAGCACCGGGGAGCTGTTTTTT. Translating it yields CASSRGGRSTGELFF.

This chain connects TRBV5-1 to TRBJ2-2, with TRBD2 matching 8 bases. Germline CDR1 is SGHRS and CDR2 is YFSETQ. After removal of 0 bases from V and 3 bases from J, the junction contained 1 base not matched to a gene. CDR3 length: 15 amino acids. The CDR3 is CASSLVAGYTGELFF. As DNA, the CDR3 is TGCGCCAGCAGCTTGGTAGCGGGGTACACCGGGGAGCTGTTTTTT.

The chain couples TRBV7-9 to TRBJ1-6; 7 bases agree with TRBD1. Unmatched junction bases numbered 5, after V lost 4 bases and J lost 8 bases. Germline-derived CDR1 and CDR2 are SEHNR and FQNEAQ (reference sequence). This CDR3 is built from 14 residues. For the CDR3, the DNA is TGTGCCAGCAGCTCGACAGGGAGGTATTCACCCCTCCACTTT. Protein: CASSSTGRYSPLHF.

This chain connects TRBV3-1 (or the pseudogene TRBV3-2) to TRBJ1-1; no definite D call. CDR3 length: 12 amino acids. With 3 bases removed from V and 5 bases from J, the gap between germline ends came to 7 bases. Germline V lookup: CDR1 LGHDT, CDR2 YNNKEL (reference sequence). CDR3 sequence (DNA): TGTGCCAGCAGCCACGGTGTTACTGAAGCTTTCTTT. This encodes CASSHGVTEAFF.

DNA for the CDR3: TGTGCCAGCAGCTTACCCCGGACAGGGCGACGGAACACTGAAGCTTTCTTT. It is translated as CASSLPRTGRRNTEAFF. The chain uses TRBV11-2 and TRBJ1-1; 8 bases line up with TRBD1. This CDR3 comprises 17 residues. With 2 bases clipped from V and 1 base from J, the junction kept 9 bases outside the gene matches. CDR1 is SGHAT and CDR2 is FQNNGV in the germline V gene.

The CDR3 DNA follows: TGTGCCTGGAGTGCGGACAGAGTTGAAGCTTTCTTT. It specifies CAWSADRVEAFF. This rearrangement joins TRBV30 to TRBJ1-1; possible D gene TRBD1, 6 bases. This CDR3 contains 12 residues. Trimming removed 1 base from V and 7 bases from J, with 10 bases in between. Germline values: CDR1 GTSNPN, CDR2 SVGIG (reference sequence). The full variable domain, completed using reference TRBV30 and TRBJ1-1, is SQTIHQWPATLVQPVGSPLSLECTVEGTSNPNLYWYRQAAGRGLQLLFYSVGIGQISSEVPQNLSASRPQDRQFILSSKKLLLSDSGFYLCAWSADRVEAFFGQGTRLTVV.

V and J are TRBV11-2 and TRBJ1-1; D not resolved. The germline V and J ends were trimmed by 3 bases and 2 bases, with 10 bases remaining between them. CDR1 SGHAT and CDR2 FQNNGV come from the germline V gene. The CDR3 has 14 amino acids. This CDR3 is CASSFGSGNTEAFF. For the CDR3, the DNA is TGTGCCAGCAGCTTCGGAAGCGGAAACACTGAAGCTTTCTTT.